This T cell receptor delta chain was sequenced in a study of DNA immune sequencing with unique molecular identifiers (dated by TCRdb to 2020 to 2021). With respect to the entire study: Immunomagnetic cell separation was used to enrich gammadelta T cells from buffy coats, and the genomic DNA of the enriched gammadelta T cells was then sequenced. Donors were healthy individuals, with about nine donors profiled from sorted peripheral blood gammadelta T cells. The method was checked using synthetic reference molecules and blood samples from healthy people. An ultrasensitive DNA-based TRD repertoire sequencing method using PCR-introduced unique molecular identifiers was developed and validated in the study. To compare enriched with non-enriched material, about 100 ng of enriched gammadelta T-cell DNA and 0.8 to 1 ug of non-enriched PBMC DNA were sequenced. Fluorescence-activated cell sorting was used to enrich gammadelta T cells from the PBMC of fewer than eleven healthy individuals.

Trimmed from V: 3 bases; trimmed from J: 4 bases; junction bases lacking a gene match: 12. The CDR1 and CDR2 encoded by the germline V gene are GEAIGNYY and EKD. Inclusive of the bounding cysteine and phenylalanine, the CDR3 is 18 residues long. Only the CDR3 part of the read is kept: 54 bases, read in frame from the first base. Libraries were made using multiplex PCR. A 32-plex assay, with primers for all 8 TRDV and 4 TRDJ genes spanning the CDR3, was used to amplify the genomic DNA. A 12-nucleotide UMI was introduced during two to three barcoding PCR cycles, after which a second PCR was performed with Illumina adapter primers. AMPure XP beads were used to purify the libraries, and library quality was checked on a Fragment Analyzer using the HS NGS Fragment kit. Sequencing was run on an Illumina MiniSeq mid-output kit with roughly 20% PhiX and 150 cycles of paired-end reads. On the study's bioinformatics: MIGEC version 1.2.9 was used to process the reads, grouping the reads by UMI and building error-corrected consensus sequences. Modified VDJtools version 1.2.1 scripts and the tcR R package were used for post-processing. TCRdb called clones anew from the public reads via CATT; matching DNA rows were later pooled. TCRdb, rather than the study authors, made the V and J calls. The sample profile shows about 5,200 delta-chain clones; approximately 11% of them were found once. The ten largest clones take up 53% of the sample.

What the work shows at the level of the full study, not this receptor alone: Healthy donors differed in TRD repertoire diversity, and several donors were highly oligoclonal, meaning the top 5 clonotypes made up more than half of productive molecules. Among clonotypes from healthy donors, the most common TRD rearrangement was TRDV2 paired with TRDJ1. The primer-based approach cannot detect novel TRD sequences that are not targeted by the primers.

This clone occurred many times. Which antigen it targets is not known. Within one base of it there is no much larger clone, and no base qualities were kept. This chain joins TRDV2 to TRDJ2; the junction holds 11 bases that match TRDD3. Source material: gamma-delta T cells enriched from blood buffy coat, or unenriched PBMCs (not recorded which). The receptor was derived from a human donor in good health. The bases read TGTGCCTGTGACCCGCTGGGGGATACCCGGGATCCGACAGCACAACTCTTCTTT. Translated, this gives CACDPLGDTRDPTAQLFF.